The rows below give T cell receptor beta chains drawn from one sample of a study of shared clonotypes between healthy human individuals. Clones were read by immunoSEQ multiplex PCR, and TCRdb kept only the in-frame ones, dropping some. The data hold under 2.5 million clones, with around 93% observed a single time. Sequencing was performed on naive CD4+ T cells from PBMCs. Receptors originate from a man aged 18 to 35 in good health. Some clones in this sample may be carry-over from other donors' samples. Both conserved end residues are part of each CDR3. The D gene is left open where the match is weak. Clone size is stated in some rows and not others, as once, few, many or a class when expanded.

v_call	j_call	clone_size	d_call	cdr3_aa	cdr3_nt
TRBV28	TRBJ1-2	few	TRBD1	CASSRQGEGYTF	TGTGCCAGCAGTCGACAGGGGGAAGGCTACACCTTC
TRBV6-6	TRBJ2-7	NA	NA	CASRHRAGTYEQYF	TGTGCCAGCAGGCATCGGGCCGGGACCTACGAGCAGTACTTC
TRBV7-9	TRBJ1-2	NA	NA	CASSAYTDSGYTF	TGTGCCAGCAGCGCTTACACGGACAGTGGCTACACCTTC
TRBV5-1	TRBJ2-3	NA	NA	CASSLAPSTDTQYF	TGCGCCAGCAGCTTGGCCCCATCCACAGATACGCAGTATTTT
TRBV6-5	TRBJ1-5	NA	TRBD1	CASSRDSFSNQPQHF	TGTGCCAGCAGTCGGGACAGCTTTAGCAATCAGCCCCAGCATTTT
TRBV29-1	TRBJ1-2	NA	NA	CSVEPRKRSNYGYTF	TGCAGCGTTGAACCACGGAAGAGATCTAACTATGGCTACACCTTC
TRBV5-1	TRBJ2-2	NA	NA	CASSLVGGNTGELFF	TGCGCCAGCAGCTTGGTAGGGGGGAACACCGGGGAGCTGTTTTTT
TRBV2	TRBJ2-1	NA	TRBD2	CARGLENEQFF	TGTGCCAGGGGACTAGAGAATGAGCAGTTCTTC
TRBV5-1	TRBJ1-1	once	NA	CASSQPQGVATEAFF	TGCGCCAGCAGCCAACCGCAGGGTGTTGCTACTGAAGCTTTCTTT
TRBV7-7	TRBJ2-1	NA	NA	CASSLVRSSPRSYNEQFF	TGTGCCAGCAGCTTAGTTAGGAGTTCCCCTCGGTCCTACAATGAGCAGTTCTTC
TRBV5-4	TRBJ2-1	NA	NA	CASSEGVAGLDEQFF	TGTGCCAGCAGCGAAGGGGTGGCTGGGCTCGATGAGCAGTTCTTC
TRBV19	TRBJ2-7	NA	TRBD1	CASTDRVTYEQYF	TGTGCCAGTACAGACAGGGTGACCTACGAGCAGTACTTC
TRBV28	TRBJ1-5	NA	TRBD1	CASRRGQGTRLVQPQHF	TGTGCCAGCAGACGCGGACAGGGCACAAGGCTGGTGCAGCCCCAGCATTTT
TRBV28	TRBJ2-7	NA	TRBD2	CASNPSSSSGSYEQYF	TGTGCCAGCAACCCCTCTTCGTCTAGCGGGTCCTACGAGCAGTACTTC
TRBV19	TRBJ2-1	once	NA	CASSSELVHEQFF	TGTGCCAGTAGTTCTGAGTTAGTCCATGAGCAGTTCTTC
TRBV5-1	TRBJ2-3	NA	NA	CASSLSGRPPDTQYF	TGCGCCAGCAGCTTGTCGGGGAGGCCGCCAGATACGCAGTATTTT
TRBV30	TRBJ2-1	NA	TRBD1	CAWSATGTGHPNEQFF	TGTGCCTGGAGTGCAACCGGGACAGGACACCCCAATGAGCAGTTCTTC
TRBV7-2	TRBJ1-4	NA	TRBD1	CASRGTQGIYEKLFF	TGTGCCAGCAGGGGAACACAGGGGATCTATGAAAAACTGTTTTTT
TRBV30	TRBJ1-6	NA	TRBD1	CAWSGDSLGSPLHF	TGTGCCTGGAGTGGGGACAGCCTGGGGTCACCCCTCCACTTT
TRBV28	TRBJ2-3	NA	TRBD2	CATRTSGTDTQYF	TGTGCCACCCGGACTAGCGGCACAGATACGCAGTATTTT
TRBV5-8	TRBJ1-2	NA	NA	CASSSWVEHPITF	TGTGCCAGCAGCTCCTGGGTTGAACACCCGATCACCTTC
TRBV19	TRBJ2-4	NA	TRBD1	CASKGQGRNIQYF	TGTGCCAGTAAAGGACAGGGAAGGAACATTCAGTACTTC
TRBV30	TRBJ1-1	NA	NA	CAYTQRGEAFF	TGTGCCTACACTCAGAGAGGGGAAGCTTTCTTT
TRBV7-8	TRBJ1-4	NA	TRBD1	CASSLSTGNEKLFF	TGTGCCAGCAGCTTATCGACAGGGAATGAAAAACTGTTTTTT
TRBV21-1	TRBJ2-5	NA	NA	CASSKTRAGQETQYF	TGTGCCAGCAGCAAAACTCGGGCAGGGCAAGAGACCCAGTACTTC
TRBV28	TRBJ1-1	NA	NA	CASSFAGSPTLNTEAFF	TGTGCCAGCAGTTTCGCAGGGTCCCCCACCTTGAACACTGAAGCTTTCTTT
TRBV28	TRBJ2-3	NA	NA	CASSPVGTPVSDTQYF	TGTGCCAGCAGCCCGGTAGGGACACCGGTGTCAGATACGCAGTATTTT
TRBV5-5	TRBJ2-5	NA	NA	CASSSGFRGETQYF	TGTGCCAGCAGCTCTGGGTTTAGGGGGGAGACCCAGTACTTC
TRBV5-1	TRBJ1-4	NA	TRBD1	CASTIGTGGNEKLFF	TGCGCCAGCACCATCGGGACAGGGGGTAATGAAAAACTGTTTTTT
TRBV5-6	TRBJ2-7	NA	NA	CASSLVLRTYEQYF	TGTGCCAGCAGCTTGGTTCTCAGAACCTACGAGCAGTACTTC
TRBV4-2	TRBJ2-7	NA	TRBD2	CASSQVSGVEQYF	TGTGCCAGCAGCCAAGTCAGCGGGGTCGAGCAGTACTTC
TRBV21-1	TRBJ2-2	NA	NA	CASSKRPRQGIAGELFF	TGTGCCAGCAGCAAACGGCCGAGACAGGGTATCGCCGGGGAGCTGTTTTTT
TRBV7-2	TRBJ1-5	NA	TRBD1	CASSFQTGTNQPQHF	TGTGCCAGCAGCTTCCAGACAGGGACCAATCAGCCCCAGCATTTT
TRBV4-3	TRBJ2-1	NA	TRBD2	CASSQEVLAGVYGVDEQFF	TGCGCCAGCAGCCAAGAAGTCCTAGCGGGAGTTTATGGTGTCGATGAGCAGTTCTTC
TRBV28	TRBJ1-4	NA	TRBD1	CASVDRGSNEKLFF	TGTGCCAGCGTGGACAGGGGCTCTAATGAAAAACTGTTTTTT
TRBV5-1	TRBJ1-1	NA	NA	CASSLGGRGTEAFF	TGCGCCAGCAGCTTGGGGGGAAGGGGCACTGAAGCTTTCTTT
TRBV4-1	TRBJ2-7	NA	TRBD2	CASSQLGLAGPGYF	TGCGCCAGCAGCCAATTGGGACTAGCGGGACCGGGGTACTTC
TRBV4-3	TRBJ2-7	NA	TRBD2	CASSRGASGSYEQYF	TGCGCCAGCAGCCGGGGGGCTAGCGGGAGCTACGAGCAGTACTTC
TRBV5-1	TRBJ2-1	NA	TRBD2	CASSPPGLADANEQFF	TGCGCCAGCAGCCCTCCTGGACTAGCGGATGCCAATGAGCAGTTCTTC
TRBV4-1	TRBJ2-3	NA	NA	CASSQRGTDTQYF	TGCGCCAGCAGCCAAAGGGGGACAGATACGCAGTATTTT
TRBV5-1	TRBJ2-3	NA	NA	CASSLDRPEKDTQYF	TGCGCCAGCAGCTTGGATAGGCCGGAGAAAGATACGCAGTATTTT
TRBV4-3	TRBJ1-2	NA	NA	CASSRSPADRITNYGYTF	TGCGCCAGCAGCCGTTCTCCAGCCGACAGGATTACTAACTATGGCTACACCTTC
TRBV19	TRBJ1-2	NA	NA	CASSIRFGTGYTF	TGTGCCAGTAGTATTAGATTTGGGACTGGCTACACCTTC
TRBV28	TRBJ2-5	NA	NA	CASSLTGNRAETQYF	TGTGCCAGCAGTCTTACGGGGAACAGGGCGGAGACCCAGTACTTC
TRBV5-4	TRBJ1-1	NA	NA	CASSLRAAHDAFF	TGTGCCAGCAGCTTGCGGGCAGCCCACGATGCTTTCTTT
TRBV15	TRBJ2-3	once	TRBD2	CATSPRTSGRAGDTQYF	TGTGCCACCAGCCCCCGAACTAGCGGGAGGGCCGGAGATACGCAGTATTTT
TRBV7-3	TRBJ2-1	NA	TRBD2	CASSLSPGGAGNEQFF	TGTGCCAGCAGCTTATCCCCGGGAGGGGCTGGGAATGAGCAGTTCTTC
TRBV7-9	TRBJ1-1	once	NA	CASAGVFTEAFF	TGTGCCAGCGCAGGGGTTTTCACTGAAGCTTTCTTT
TRBV9	TRBJ1-4	NA	TRBD1	CASSVRTGATNEKLFF	TGTGCCAGCAGCGTTAGGACAGGCGCAACTAATGAAAAACTGTTTTTT
TRBV28	TRBJ2-1	NA	NA	CASSPLHGYNGNEQFF	TGTGCCAGCAGTCCTTTGCACGGGTACAACGGCAATGAGCAGTTCTTC
TRBV2	TRBJ2-2	NA	NA	CASRARPGAAGELFF	TGTGCCAGCAGGGCGAGACCAGGGGCGGCCGGGGAGCTGTTTTTT
TRBV4-3	TRBJ1-1	NA	TRBD1	CASSPTGTGVDMNTEAFF	TGCGCCAGCAGCCCTACCGGGACAGGGGTCGACATGAACACTGAAGCTTTCTTT
TRBV7-8	TRBJ2-2	NA	TRBD1	CASSLTRTGDTGELFF	TGTGCCAGCAGCCTTACCCGGACAGGGGATACCGGGGAGCTGTTTTTT
TRBV5-5	TRBJ2-7	NA	NA	CASSSITGFVNEQYF	TGTGCCAGCAGCTCCATCACAGGTTTTGTAAACGAGCAGTACTTC
TRBV18	TRBJ1-1	NA	TRBD1	CASSLGTGNTEAFF	TGTGCCAGCTCACTGGGGACAGGAAACACTGAAGCTTTCTTT
TRBV7-9	TRBJ2-4	NA	NA	CASSPQGTLGNIQYF	TGTGCCAGCAGCCCCCAGGGAACCTTGGGGAACATTCAGTACTTC
TRBV5-4	TRBJ2-2	NA	TRBD1	CASSPWTGANTGELFF	TGTGCCAGCAGCCCATGGACAGGGGCGAACACCGGGGAGCTGTTTTTT
TRBV7-2	TRBJ1-5	NA	NA	CASSLAHTANQPQHF	TGTGCCAGCAGCTTAGCGCACACTGCCAATCAGCCCCAGCATTTT
TRBV6-1	TRBJ2-1	NA	NA	CASRGTFYNEQFF	TGTGCCAGCAGGGGGACATTCTACAATGAGCAGTTCTTC